The 9 T cell receptor beta chains below were found in one sample sequenced in a study of T-cell reconstitution after alpha-beta-depleted transplantation in children. Unique molecular identifiers were incorporated into the prepared TCRbeta library. In TCRdb, the PCR reads were re-called with MiXCR into one record per CDR3 protein. The sample includes roughly 570,000 distinct CDR3 sequences, 25% to 30% of them seen just once. The sequencing here drew on PBMCs, taken before TCRalphabeta/CD19-depleted stem cell transplant. These receptors originate from a boy in the first two years of life with Wiskott-Aldrich syndrome, due to receive a stem cell transplant.

This clonotype was recorded a few times. The J gene is TRBJ1-2, the V gene TRBV27; 7 nucleotides align to TRBD1. Germline CDR1 MNHEY, CDR2 SMNVEV (reference sequence). This CDR3 has 15 amino acids. The trim removed 5 bases at V and 4 bases at J, leaving 10 bases unmatched. The CDR3 is CASSPSPGTAYGYTF. In DNA form, the CDR3 reads TGTGCCAGCAGTCCAAGCCCCGGGACAGCCTATGGCTACACCTTC.

This clonotype turned up a few times. The chain combines TRBV4-1 with TRBJ1-4; 7 nucleotides agree with TRBD1. CDR1 and CDR2 from the germline V gene are MGHRA and YSYEKL. The CDR3 is 18 residues long. The V and J ends lost 3 bases and 0 bases, in that order; junction bases with no gene match: 10. CDR3 in amino acids: CASSHKVGQVATNEKLFF. The DNA for the CDR3 is TGCGCCAGCAGCCATAAAGTCGGACAGGTTGCAACTAATGAAAAACTGTTTTTT.

This clonotype was found a few times. The rearrangement links TRBV11-2 to TRBJ2-1; no clear D gene. The germline gives CDR1 SGHAT, CDR2 FQNNGV. The CDR3 runs 13 residues. The germline V and J ends were trimmed by 5 bases and 7 bases, with 12 bases remaining between them. The CDR3 sequence is CASSQTPLNEQFF. The CDR3 bases are TGTGCCAGCAGCCAGACCCCCTTAAATGAGCAGTTCTTC.

This clonotype turned up a few times. The chain is built from TRBV5-1 and TRBJ1-5, with 7 bases identical to TRBD1. Unmatched junction bases numbered 8, after V lost 4 bases and J lost 7 bases. Germline CDR1 SGHRS, CDR2 YFSETQ. This CDR3 has 14 amino acids. CDR3 nucleotides: TGCGCCAGCAGCCCTGGGACAGCGGGGCAGCCCCAGCATTTT. It specifies CASSPGTAGQPQHF.

The V and J genes are TRBV24-1 and TRBJ2-3; tentative D call: TRBD2 (6 bases). Trimming took off 1 base at V and 1 base at J, with 11 bases between the two ends. CDR3 size: 16 residues. From germline, CDR1 is KGHDR and CDR2 SFDVKD. The CDR3 sequence: CATSDFSRGGTDTQYF. CDR3 bases: TGTGCCACCAGTGATTTTTCGCGGGGAGGCACAGATACGCAGTATTTT.

The sample holds a few counts of this clonotype. The J gene is TRBJ2-2, the V gene TRBV28, with D hard to call. V was clipped by 5 bases and J by 7 bases, with 8 bases between them. The CDR3 is 12 residues long. CDR1 and CDR2 (germline): MDHEN, SYDVKM. CDR3 sequence (DNA): TGTGCCAGCAGTCCCCTCGTCGGGGAGCTGTTTTTT. Translated: CASSPLVGELFF. Complete variable domain (other parts from reference TRBV28 and TRBJ2-2): DVKVTQSSRYLVKRTGEKVFLECVQDMDHENMFWYRQDPGLGLRLIYFSYDVKMKEKGDIPEGYSVSREKKERFSLILESASTNQTSMYLCASSPLVGELFFGEGSRLTVL.

This chain connects TRBV5-1 to TRBJ2-5; no clear D. V was clipped by 4 bases and J by 2 bases, with 21 bases between them. Germline loops: CDR1 SGHRS, CDR2 YFSETQ. The CDR3 contains 17 residues. The CDR3 sequence is CASSMGVVASRQETQYF. CDR3 bases: TGCGCCAGCAGCATGGGCGTGGTAGCTTCTAGGCAAGAGACCCAGTACTTC. The whole variable domain, remainder taken from reference TRBV5-1 and TRBJ2-5, is KAGVTQTPRYLIKTRGQQVTLSCSPISGHRSVSWYQQTPGQGLQFLFEYFSETQRNKGNFPGRFSGRQFSNSRSEMNVSTLELGDSALYLCASSMGVVASRQETQYFGPGTRLLVL.

This clonotype was counted only a few times. The genes are TRBV24-1 and TRBJ2-3, with D perhaps TRBD1 (5 bases). The CDR3 spans 15 residues. The germline V gene has CDR1 KGHDR and CDR2 SFDVKD. V lost 3 bases and J lost 6, with 15 bases in between. Here the CDR3 reads CATSDPGSGRDTQYF. CDR3 DNA sequence: TGTGCCACCAGTGATCCTGGATCAGGGCGGGATACGCAGTATTTT.

The V gene is TRBV5-1, the J gene TRBJ2-7; 9 bases map to TRBD2. J lost 2 bases, V lost 1 base, and 7 bases had no gene match. Germline lookup yields CDR1 SGHRS and CDR2 YFSETQ. CDR3 length: 16 residues. Written as DNA, the CDR3 is TGCGCCAGCAGCTTGTCCGTCGTAGCGGGAGCCTACGAGCAGTACTTC. The encoded protein is CASSLSVVAGAYEQYF.